This TCR beta chain emerged from a study of control samples from healthy donors and cancer patients. Method: immunoSEQ multiplex PCR; TCRdb's copy keeps in-frame clones and lacks some. Among over 200,000 clones listed, around 79% were seen once. Concerning this clone: The same CDR3 can be traced to other DNA sequences in this sample.

Per the germline V gene, CDR1 is MDHEN and CDR2 is SYDVKM. Trimming pared 5 bases from V and 0 bases from J, leaving 10 bases between. The CDR3 consists of 15 residues. The receptor comes from a woman aged 55-75 years with lung cancer. The sample was PBMCs. This chain connects TRBV28 to TRBJ1-4, with a tentative D call TRBD1 (5 bases). Here the CDR3 reads CASSPGGATNEKLFF. The DNA for the CDR3 is TGTGCCAGCAGTCCCGGGGGAGCAACTAATGAAAAACTGTTTTTT.